The sample holds one count of the clone carrying this TCR beta chain. Its antigen is still unknown. The sample originates from a study of identical twins. General study results and limits: The study found excess low generation probability among twin-shared out-of-frame alpha sequences. Models, which agreed with sharing between unrelated individuals, nonetheless underestimated the out-of-frame TCR alpha sharing seen in monozygotic twins.

Healthy Caucasians alone served as donors. TCRdb ran MiXCR on the 5' RACE reads and lists one entry per CDR3 protein. Of a few hundred thousand distinct CDR3 sequences in the sample, roughly 13% were seen once. V lost 1 base and J lost 4, with 8 bases in between. The CDR3 is made up of 13 amino acids. The germline gives CDR1 LGHNA, CDR2 YSLEER. These data also featured in a second study, about yellow fever vaccine responses in identical twins.

Sequencing was done on a sample of CD4+ T cells sorted from blood. V and J are TRBV4-3 and TRBJ2-7; the D is unclear. The source is a woman aged 18 to 35 in good health. Written as DNA, the CDR3 is TGCGCCAGCAGCCAAGGGACCAGATACGAGCAGTACTTC. This sequence encodes CASSQGTRYEQYF.